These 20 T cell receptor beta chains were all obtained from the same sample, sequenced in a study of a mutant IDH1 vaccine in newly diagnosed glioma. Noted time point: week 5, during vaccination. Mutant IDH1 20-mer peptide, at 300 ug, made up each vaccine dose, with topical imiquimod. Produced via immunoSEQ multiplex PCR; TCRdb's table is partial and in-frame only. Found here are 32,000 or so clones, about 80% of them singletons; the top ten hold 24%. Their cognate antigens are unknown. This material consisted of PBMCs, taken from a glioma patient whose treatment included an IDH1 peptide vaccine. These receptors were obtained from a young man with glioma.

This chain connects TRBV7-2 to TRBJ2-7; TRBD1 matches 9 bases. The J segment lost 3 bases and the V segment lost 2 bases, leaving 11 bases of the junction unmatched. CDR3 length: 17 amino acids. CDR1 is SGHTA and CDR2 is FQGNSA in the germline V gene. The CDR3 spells CASSLTPPDRGDYEQYF. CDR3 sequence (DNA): TGTGCCAGCAGCTTAACACCCCCCGACAGGGGGGACTACGAGCAGTACTTC.

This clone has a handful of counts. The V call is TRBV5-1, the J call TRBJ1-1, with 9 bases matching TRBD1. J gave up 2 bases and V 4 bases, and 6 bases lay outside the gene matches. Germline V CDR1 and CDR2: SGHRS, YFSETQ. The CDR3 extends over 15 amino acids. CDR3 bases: TGCGCCAGCAGCCATCGGACAGGGGTTAACACTGAAGCTTTCTTT. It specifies CASSHRTGVNTEAFF.

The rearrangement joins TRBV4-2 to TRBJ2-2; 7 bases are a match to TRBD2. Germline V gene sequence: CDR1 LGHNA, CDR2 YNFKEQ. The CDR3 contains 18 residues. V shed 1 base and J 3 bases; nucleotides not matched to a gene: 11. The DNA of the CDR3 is TGTGCCAGCAGCCAAGGGGAGAGGCGGGAGTGGGACACCGGGGAGCTGTTTTTT. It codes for CASSQGERREWDTGELFF.

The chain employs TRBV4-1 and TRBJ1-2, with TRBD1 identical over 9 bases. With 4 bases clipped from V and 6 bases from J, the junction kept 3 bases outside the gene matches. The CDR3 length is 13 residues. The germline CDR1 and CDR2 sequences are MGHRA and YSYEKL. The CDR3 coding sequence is TGCGCCAGCAGCCTTGGACAGGGGAATGGCTACACCTTC. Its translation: CASSLGQGNGYTF.

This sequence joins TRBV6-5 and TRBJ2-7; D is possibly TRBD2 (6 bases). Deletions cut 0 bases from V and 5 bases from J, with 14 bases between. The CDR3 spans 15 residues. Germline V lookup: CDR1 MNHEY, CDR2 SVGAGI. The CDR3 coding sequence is TGTGCCAGCAGTTACTCGAATCTAAGGGAGGACGAGCAGTACTTC. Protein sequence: CASSYSNLREDEQYF.

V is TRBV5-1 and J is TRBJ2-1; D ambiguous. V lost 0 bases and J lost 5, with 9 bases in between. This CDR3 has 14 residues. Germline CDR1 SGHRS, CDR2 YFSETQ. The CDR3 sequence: CASSLARTDNEQFF. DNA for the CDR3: TGCGCCAGCAGCTTGGCCAGGACGGACAATGAGCAGTTCTTC.

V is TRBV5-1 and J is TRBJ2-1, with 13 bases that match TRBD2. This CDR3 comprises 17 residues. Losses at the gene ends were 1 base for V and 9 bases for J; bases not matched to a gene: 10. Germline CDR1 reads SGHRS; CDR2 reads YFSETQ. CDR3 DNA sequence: TGCGCCAGCAGCTTGCCCTTACTAGCGGGGGGGAACAGTGAGCAGTTCTTC. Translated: CASSLPLLAGGNSEQFF.

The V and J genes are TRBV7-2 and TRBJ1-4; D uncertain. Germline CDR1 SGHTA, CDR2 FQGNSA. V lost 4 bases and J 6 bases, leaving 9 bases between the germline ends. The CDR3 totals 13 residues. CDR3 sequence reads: CASSSLTDEKLFF. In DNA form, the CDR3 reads TGTGCCAGCAGCTCCTTAACCGATGAAAAACTGTTTTTT.

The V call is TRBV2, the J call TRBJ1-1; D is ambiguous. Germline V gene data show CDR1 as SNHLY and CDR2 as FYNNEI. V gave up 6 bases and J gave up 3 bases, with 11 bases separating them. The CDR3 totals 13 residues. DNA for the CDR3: TGTGCCAGCAGCGGCCTGGAGGACACTGAAGCTTTCTTT. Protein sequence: CASSGLEDTEAFF. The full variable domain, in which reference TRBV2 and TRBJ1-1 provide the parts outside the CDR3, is EPEVTQTPSHQVTQMGQEVILRCVPISNHLYFYWYRQILGQKVEFLVSFYNNEISEKSEIFDDQFSVERPDGSNFTLKIRSTKLEDSAMYFCASSGLEDTEAFFGQGTRLTVV.

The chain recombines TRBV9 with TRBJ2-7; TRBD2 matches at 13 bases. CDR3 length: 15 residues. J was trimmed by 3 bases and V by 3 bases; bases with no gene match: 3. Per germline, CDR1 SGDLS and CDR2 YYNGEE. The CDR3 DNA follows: TGTGCCAGCAGCGAGGGGACTAGCGGGAACTACGAGCAGTACTTC. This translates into CASSEGTSGNYEQYF. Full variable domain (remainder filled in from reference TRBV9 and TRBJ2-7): DSGVTQTPKHLITATGQRVTLRCSPRSGDLSVYWYQQSLDQGLQFLIQYYNGEERAKGNILERFSAQQFPDLHSELNLSSLELGDSALYFCASSEGTSGNYEQYFGPGTRLTVT.

CDR3 region: CASSGENQPQHF. The DNA of the CDR3 is TGTGCCAGTTCGGGGGAAAATCAGCCCCAGCATTTT. The rearrangement uses TRBV19 and TRBJ1-5, with D possibly TRBD1 on 5 matching bases. The ends were cut back, 8 bases at V and 4 bases at J, with 9 bases in the middle. There are 12 residues in the CDR3. The germline V gene has CDR1 LNHDA and CDR2 SQIVND (reference sequence).

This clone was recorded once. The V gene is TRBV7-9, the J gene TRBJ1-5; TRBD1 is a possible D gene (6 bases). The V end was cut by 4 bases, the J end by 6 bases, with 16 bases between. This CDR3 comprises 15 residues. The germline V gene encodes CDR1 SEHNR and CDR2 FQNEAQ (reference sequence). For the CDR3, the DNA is TGTGCCAGCAGCTCCGGAGGGGGACATCTTCAGCCCCAGCATTTT. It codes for CASSSGGGHLQPQHF.

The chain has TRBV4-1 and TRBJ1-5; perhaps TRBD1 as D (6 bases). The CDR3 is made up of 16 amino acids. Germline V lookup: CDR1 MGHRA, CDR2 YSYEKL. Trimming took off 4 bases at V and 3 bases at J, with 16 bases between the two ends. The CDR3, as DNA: TGCGCCAGCAGCCTCCAGAGGGGGGCAAACAATCAGCCCCAGCATTTT. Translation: CASSLQRGANNQPQHF.

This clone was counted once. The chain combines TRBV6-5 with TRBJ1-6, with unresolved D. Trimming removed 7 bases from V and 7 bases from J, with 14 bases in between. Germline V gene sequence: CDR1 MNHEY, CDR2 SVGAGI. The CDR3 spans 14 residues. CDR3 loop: CASTFGRLNSPLHF. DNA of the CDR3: TGTGCCAGCACCTTCGGACGGCTGAATTCACCCCTCCACTTT.

The CDR3 bases are TGTGCCAGCAGCTTAGAGCTGGGTGGAGGCTACACCTTC. Its translation: CASSLELGGGYTF. The rearrangement uses TRBV7-9 and TRBJ1-2; no firm D call. The germline gives CDR1 SEHNR, CDR2 FQNEAQ (reference sequence). Deletions cut 1 base from V and 8 bases from J, with 11 bases between. This CDR3 has 13 residues.

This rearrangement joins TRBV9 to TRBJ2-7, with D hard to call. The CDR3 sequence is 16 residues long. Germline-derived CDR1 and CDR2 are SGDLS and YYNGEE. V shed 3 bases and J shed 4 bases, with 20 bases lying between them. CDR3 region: CASSAGRPTRPYEQYF. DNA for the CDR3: TGTGCCAGCAGCGCAGGTCGACCCACCCGGCCGTACGAGCAGTACTTC.

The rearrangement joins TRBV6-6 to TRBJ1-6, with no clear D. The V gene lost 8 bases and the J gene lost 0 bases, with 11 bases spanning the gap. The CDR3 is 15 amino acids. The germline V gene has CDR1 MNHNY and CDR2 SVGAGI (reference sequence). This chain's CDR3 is CASAQTSSYNSPLHF. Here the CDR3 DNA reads TGTGCCAGCGCCCAAACCAGCTCCTATAATTCACCCCTCCACTTT.

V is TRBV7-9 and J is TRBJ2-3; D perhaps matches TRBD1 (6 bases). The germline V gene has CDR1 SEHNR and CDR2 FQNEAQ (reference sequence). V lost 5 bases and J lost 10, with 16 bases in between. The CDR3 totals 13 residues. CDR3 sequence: CASSNTGQSPQYF. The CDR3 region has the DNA TGTGCCAGCAGCAACACCGGACAGTCCCCGCAGTATTTT.

DNA for the CDR3: TGTGCCAGCAGCCCCCGGGGGGCAGCAAACTATGGCTACACCTTC. Translated: CASSPRGAANYGYTF. The chain joins TRBV9 to TRBJ1-2; a weak D match, TRBD1 (6 bases). The germline V gene encodes CDR1 SGDLS and CDR2 YYNGEE. The CDR3 has 15 residues. V lost 4 bases and J 2 bases, leaving 15 bases between the germline ends.

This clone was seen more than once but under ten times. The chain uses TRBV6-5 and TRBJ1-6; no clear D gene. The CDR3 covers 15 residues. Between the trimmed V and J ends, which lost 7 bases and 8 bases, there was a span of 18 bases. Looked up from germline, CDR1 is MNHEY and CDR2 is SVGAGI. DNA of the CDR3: TGTGCCAGCACCCCACTCAAGGGCGGTCATTCACCCCTCCACTTT. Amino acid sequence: CASTPLKGGHSPLHF.